These 3 T cell receptor beta chains share one sample of origin, sequenced in a study of T cells in Graves' hyperthyroidism and ophthalmopathy (dated 2019 in TCRdb). The library was built by means of multiplex PCR. The sequencing machine was an Illumina HiSeq 2000. Amplification of TCR beta CDR3 regions was carried out from RNA transcripts. The TCR CDR3 was subjected to a first round of RT-PCR using the HTBI primer set and the Qiagen OneStep RT-PCR kit. The public reads were quality trimmed at Q25 with fastp and then assembled into clones with MiXCR by TCRdb, keeping productive beta chains. Each entry is one CDR3 protein sequence, shown with its most common DNA and genes. The sample table holds fewer than 400,000 distinct CDR3 sequences, of which 25% were seen once. The ten largest clones add up to around 79% of the sample. Specimen: blood. The receptors stem from a man in his fifties or sixties with Graves' hyperthyroidism.

This clonotype was counted ten times or more. The J gene is TRBJ2-7, the V gene TRBV28; 10 positions match TRBD2. V gave up 2 bases and J gave up 4 bases; unmatched junction bases: 11. Germline V gene lookup returns CDR1 MDHEN and CDR2 SYDVKM. There are 17 residues in the CDR3. CDR3 bases: TGTGCCAGCAGTTTACCGCGGCTAGCGGGAGATTATTACGAGCAGTACTTC. This sequence encodes CASSLPRLAGDYYEQYF.

This clonotype appeared a few times. V usage is TRBV12-3 or TRBV12-4 and J usage is TRBJ2-1; D gene uncertain. V was shortened by 1 base and J by 1 base, with 8 bases between the two germline ends. CDR3 size: 15 residues. The CDR3 nucleotides read TGTGCCAGCAGTTTAGGCCCCGGATCCTACAATGAGCAGTTCTTC. This sequence encodes CASSLGPGSYNEQFF.

The chain joins TRBV19 to TRBJ2-2; D remains unclear. Germline V lookup: CDR1 LNHDA, CDR2 SQIVND (reference sequence). Trimming stripped 3 bases from V and 6 bases from J, with 2 bases between. The CDR3 sequence is 11 residues long. CDR3 amino acids: CASSMAGELFF. DNA for the CDR3: TGTGCCAGTAGTATGGCCGGGGAGCTGTTTTTT.